This T cell receptor beta chain was sequenced during a study of spatial heterogeneity in lung cancer. Looking at the study overall: Combinations of a unique TCR and a UMI were tallied in raw reads, and on average each appeared more than ten times.

Individually, TCR cDNA molecules were each labelled with a unique molecular identifier. TCRdb analysed the 5' RACE reads with MiXCR anew, one entry per CDR3 protein. The sample has 20,000 to 25,000 distinct CDR3 sequences, around 5% seen once. This clonotype was found many times. Its antigen is not identified. Regarding time point: sample taken at primary tumor resection. Extraction of whole RNA from tumor, nontumor lung or frozen PBMC preceded unsorted sequencing. Donation came from 70 or so patients with untreated early-stage non-small cell lung cancer. This CDR3 contains 13 residues. V gave up 4 bases and J gave up 2 bases, with 11 bases separating them. Per germline, CDR1 SQVTM and CDR2 ANQGSEA. Findings and limits, study-wide: There were more appearances of ubiquitous expanded tumor TCRs in blood at resection than at follow-up.

This receptor was obtained from a male donor with early-stage non-small cell lung cancer. The sequenced sample was PBMCs, obtained at surgery. V usage is TRBV29-1 and J usage is TRBJ1-2, with D uncertain. In DNA form, the CDR3 reads TGCAGCGTTGCGACCCGTAAAAACTATGGCTACACCTTC. Residues: CSVATRKNYGYTF.